The T cell receptor beta chain described here comes from a study of patients and donors after allogeneic stem cell transplantation (dated by TCRdb to the early 2020s). A remark on this clonotype: The antigen this receptor binds is unknown. No qualities accompany the bases; no much larger clone lies one base away.

The library was built by means of RT-PCR. TCRdb shows the sequencer as NextSeq 550. TCRdb handled the public reads itself, with Q25 trimming in fastp and clone calling in MiXCR, and kept productive beta chains. Under each unique CDR3 protein, matching rows form one entry showing the most common genes and DNA. The sample table contains about a million distinct CDR3 sequences; only one count was recorded for about 20% of them. Approximately 5.9% of the sample goes to the ten largest clones. Via the germline V gene (reference sequence), CDR1 is DFQATT and CDR2 SNEGSKA. The CDR3, from cysteine to phenylalanine, totals 13 residues. The read is trimmed to its CDR3 DNA, 39 bases read in frame from base 1. Cut back by 6 bases and 1 base, the V and J ends lie 12 bases apart.

The receptor was isolated from a human donor who was either an allogeneic HSCT recipient or a stem cell or donor lymphocyte infusion donor (not recorded which). It is not recorded whose cells these are; they may come from a transplant donor. Rearrangement joined TRBV20-1 to TRBJ2-5; TRBD2 could be the D gene, as 6 bases match. The material sequenced was blood, either unsorted or a sorted T cell fraction (not recorded which). The bases read TGCAGTGCAGGCCGGGAGACCCAAGAGACCCAGTACTTC. This sequence encodes CSAGRETQETQYF.